This T cell receptor (beta chain) is from a study of T cells in Graves' hyperthyroidism and ophthalmopathy. TCR beta CDR3 region amplification was performed from RNA transcripts. HTBI primers were used for first-round RT-PCR of the TCR CDR3. TCRdb reprocessed the multiplex PCR reads via MiXCR and lists one record per CDR3 protein. The table has about 300,000 distinct CDR3 sequences, less than 30% seen once; the top ten hold approximately 25%. Trimming took 0 bases from V and 10 from J, leaving 15 bases between them. The CDR3 totals 14 residues. Germline loops: CDR1 MNHEY, CDR2 SVGAGI. Sequencing input: blood. This sequence originates from a man aged 35-49 years with Graves' hyperthyroidism that later progressed to Graves' ophthalmopathy. The chain joins TRBV6-5 to TRBJ1-1; tentatively, D is TRBD1 (5 bases). For the CDR3, the DNA is TGTGCCAGCAGTTACTCTGGGGCATCCTTGGGAGCTTTCTTT. Translated, it gives CASSYSGASLGAFF.